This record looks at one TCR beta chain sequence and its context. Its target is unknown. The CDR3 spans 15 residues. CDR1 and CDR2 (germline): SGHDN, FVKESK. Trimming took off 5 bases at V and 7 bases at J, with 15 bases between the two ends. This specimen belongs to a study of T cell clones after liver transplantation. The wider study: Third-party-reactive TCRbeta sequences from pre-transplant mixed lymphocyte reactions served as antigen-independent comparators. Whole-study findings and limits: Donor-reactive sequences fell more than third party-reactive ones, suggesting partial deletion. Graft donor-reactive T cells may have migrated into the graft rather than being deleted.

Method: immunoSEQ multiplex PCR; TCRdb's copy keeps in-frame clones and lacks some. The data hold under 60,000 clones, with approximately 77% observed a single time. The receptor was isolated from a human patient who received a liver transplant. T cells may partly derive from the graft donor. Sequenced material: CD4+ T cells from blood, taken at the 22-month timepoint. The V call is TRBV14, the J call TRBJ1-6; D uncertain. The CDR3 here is CASSAKAQENSPLHF. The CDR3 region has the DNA TGTGCCAGCAGCGCAAAGGCGCAGGAAAATTCACCCCTCCACTTT.